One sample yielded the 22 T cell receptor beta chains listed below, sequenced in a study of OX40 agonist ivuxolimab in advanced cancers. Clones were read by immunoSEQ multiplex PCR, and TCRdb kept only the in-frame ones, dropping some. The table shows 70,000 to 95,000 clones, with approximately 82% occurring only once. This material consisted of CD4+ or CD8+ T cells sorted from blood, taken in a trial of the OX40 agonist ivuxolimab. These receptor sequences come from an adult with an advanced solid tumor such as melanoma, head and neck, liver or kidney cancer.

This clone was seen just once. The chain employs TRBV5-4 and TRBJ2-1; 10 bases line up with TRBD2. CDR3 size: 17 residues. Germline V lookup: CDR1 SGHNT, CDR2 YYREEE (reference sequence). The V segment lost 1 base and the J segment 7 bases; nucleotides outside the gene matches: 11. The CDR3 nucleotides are TGTGCCAGCAGCTTGTATCCTAGCGGGGGTCTAAGGAATGAGCAGTTCTTC. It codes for CASSLYPSGGLRNEQFF.

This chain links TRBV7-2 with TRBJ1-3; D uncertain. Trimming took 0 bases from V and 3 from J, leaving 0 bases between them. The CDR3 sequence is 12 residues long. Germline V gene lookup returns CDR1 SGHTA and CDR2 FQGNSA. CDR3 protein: CASSLAGNTIYF. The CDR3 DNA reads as TGTGCCAGCAGCTTAGCTGGAAACACCATATATTTT.

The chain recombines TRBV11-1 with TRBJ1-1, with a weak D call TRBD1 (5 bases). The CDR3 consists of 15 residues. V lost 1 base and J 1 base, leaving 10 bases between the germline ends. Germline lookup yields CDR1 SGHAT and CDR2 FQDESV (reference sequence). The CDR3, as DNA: TGTGCCAGCAGCTTAGGGACAACCACGAACACTGAAGCTTTCTTT. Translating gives CASSLGTTTNTEAFF.

Here the CDR3 DNA reads TGTGCCAGCAGCTTAGGGCGACAGGGGAACGAGCAGTACTTC. Translating it yields CASSLGRQGNEQYF. This chain uses TRBV7-2 with TRBJ2-7; 8 nucleotides align to TRBD1. Germline trimming cut 1 base from V and 5 bases from J; bases unmatched to any gene: 4. Germline-derived CDR1 and CDR2 are SGHTA and FQGNSA. The CDR3 spans 14 residues.

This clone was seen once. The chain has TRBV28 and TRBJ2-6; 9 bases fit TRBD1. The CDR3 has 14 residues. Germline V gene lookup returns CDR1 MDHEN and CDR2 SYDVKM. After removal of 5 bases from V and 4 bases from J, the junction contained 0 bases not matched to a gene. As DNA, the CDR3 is TGTGCCAGCAGTACAGGGGGCGGGGCCAACGTCCTGACTTTC. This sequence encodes CASSTGGGANVLTF.

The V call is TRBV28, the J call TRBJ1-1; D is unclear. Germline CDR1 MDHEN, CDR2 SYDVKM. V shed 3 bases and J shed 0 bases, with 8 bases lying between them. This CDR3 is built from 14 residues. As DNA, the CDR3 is TGTGCCAGCAGTTTGGACGCTATGAACACTGAAGCTTTCTTT. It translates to CASSLDAMNTEAFF. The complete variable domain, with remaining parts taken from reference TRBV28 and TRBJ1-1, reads DVKVTQSSRYLVKRTGEKVFLECVQDMDHENMFWYRQDPGLGLRLIYFSYDVKMKEKGDIPEGYSVSREKKERFSLILESASTNQTSMYLCASSLDAMNTEAFFGQGTRLTVV.

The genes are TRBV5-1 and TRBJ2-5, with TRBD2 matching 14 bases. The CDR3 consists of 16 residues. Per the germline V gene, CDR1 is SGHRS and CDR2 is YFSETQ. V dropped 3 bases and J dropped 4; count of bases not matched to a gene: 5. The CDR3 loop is CASSWGLAGDVETQYF. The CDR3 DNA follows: TGCGCCAGCAGCTGGGGACTAGCGGGGGACGTAGAGACCCAGTACTTC. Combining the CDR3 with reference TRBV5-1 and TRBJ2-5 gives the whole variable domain KAGVTQTPRYLIKTRGQQVTLSCSPISGHRSVSWYQQTPGQGLQFLFEYFSETQRNKGNFPGRFSGRQFSNSRSEMNVSTLELGDSALYLCASSWGLAGDVETQYFGPGTRLLVL.

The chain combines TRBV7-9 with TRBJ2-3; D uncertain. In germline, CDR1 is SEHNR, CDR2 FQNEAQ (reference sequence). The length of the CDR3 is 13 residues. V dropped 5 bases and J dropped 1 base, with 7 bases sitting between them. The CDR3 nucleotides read TGTGCCAGCAGCATGGTTGGCACAGATACGCAGTATTTT. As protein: CASSMVGTDTQYF.

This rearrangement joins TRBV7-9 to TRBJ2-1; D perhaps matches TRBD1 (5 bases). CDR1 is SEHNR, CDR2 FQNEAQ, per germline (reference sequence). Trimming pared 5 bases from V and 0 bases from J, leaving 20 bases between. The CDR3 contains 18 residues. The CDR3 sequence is CASSEPPRGRRSYNEQFF. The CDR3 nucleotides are TGTGCCAGCAGCGAACCCCCTAGGGGTCGACGCTCCTACAATGAGCAGTTCTTC.

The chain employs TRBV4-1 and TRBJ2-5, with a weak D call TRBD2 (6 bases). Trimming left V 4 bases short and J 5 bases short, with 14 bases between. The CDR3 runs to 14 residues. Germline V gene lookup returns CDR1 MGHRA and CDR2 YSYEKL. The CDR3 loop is CASSPGLLEETQYF. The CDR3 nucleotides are TGCGCCAGCAGCCCGGGACTTCTCGAGGAGACCCAGTACTTC.

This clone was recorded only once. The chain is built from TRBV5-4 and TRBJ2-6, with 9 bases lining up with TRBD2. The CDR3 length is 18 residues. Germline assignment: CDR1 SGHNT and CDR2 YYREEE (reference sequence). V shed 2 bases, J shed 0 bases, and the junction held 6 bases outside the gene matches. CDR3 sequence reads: CASSFGLARGSGANVLTF. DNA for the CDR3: TGTGCCAGCAGCTTCGGACTAGCGAGAGGCTCTGGGGCCAACGTCCTGACTTTC. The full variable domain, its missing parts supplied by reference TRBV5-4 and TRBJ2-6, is ETGVTQSPTHLIKTRGQQVTLRCSSQSGHNTVSWYQQALGQGPQFIFQYYREEENGRGNFPPRFSGLQFPNYSSELNVNALELDDSALYLCASSFGLARGSGANVLTFGAGSRLTVL.

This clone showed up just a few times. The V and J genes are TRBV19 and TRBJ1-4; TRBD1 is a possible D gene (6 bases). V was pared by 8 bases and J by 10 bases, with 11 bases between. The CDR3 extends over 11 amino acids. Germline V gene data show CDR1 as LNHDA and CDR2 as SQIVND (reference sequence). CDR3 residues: CASGGGAKLFF. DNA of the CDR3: TGTGCCAGTGGAGGGGGAGCAAAACTGTTTTTT.

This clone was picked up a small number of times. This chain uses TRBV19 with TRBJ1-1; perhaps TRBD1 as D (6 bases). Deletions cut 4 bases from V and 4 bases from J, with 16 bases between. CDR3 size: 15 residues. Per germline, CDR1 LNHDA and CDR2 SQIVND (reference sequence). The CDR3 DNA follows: TGTGCCAGTAGTAACCGGGGGCGATCGAGCACTGAAGCTTTCTTT. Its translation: CASSNRGRSSTEAFF. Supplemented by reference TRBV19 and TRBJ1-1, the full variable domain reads DGGITQSPKYLFRKEGQNVTLSCEQNLNHDAMYWYRQDPGQGLRLIYYSQIVNDFQKGDIAEGYSVSREKKESFPLTVTSAQKNPTAFYLCASSNRGRSSTEAFFGQGTRLTVV.

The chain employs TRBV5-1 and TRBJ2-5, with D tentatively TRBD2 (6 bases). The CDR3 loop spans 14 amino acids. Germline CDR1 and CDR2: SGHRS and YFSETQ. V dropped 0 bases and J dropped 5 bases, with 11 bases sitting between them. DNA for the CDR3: TGCGCCAGCAGCTTGGTTGAAGGGAGGGAGACCCAGTACTTC. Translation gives CASSLVEGRETQYF. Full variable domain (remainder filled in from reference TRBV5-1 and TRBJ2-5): KAGVTQTPRYLIKTRGQQVTLSCSPISGHRSVSWYQQTPGQGLQFLFEYFSETQRNKGNFPGRFSGRQFSNSRSEMNVSTLELGDSALYLCASSLVEGRETQYFGPGTRLLVL.

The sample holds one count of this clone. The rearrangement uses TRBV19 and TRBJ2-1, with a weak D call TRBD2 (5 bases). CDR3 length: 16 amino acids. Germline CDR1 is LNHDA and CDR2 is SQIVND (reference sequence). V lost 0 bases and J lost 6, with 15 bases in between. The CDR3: CASSIDAGGGSNEQFF. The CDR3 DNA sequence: TGTGCCAGTAGTATAGATGCCGGCGGAGGTTCCAATGAGCAGTTCTTC.

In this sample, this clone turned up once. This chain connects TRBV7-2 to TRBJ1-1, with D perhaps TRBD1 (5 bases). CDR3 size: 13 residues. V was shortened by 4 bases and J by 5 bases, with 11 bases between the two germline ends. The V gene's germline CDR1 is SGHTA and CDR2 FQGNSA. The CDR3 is CASSSSRVTEAFF. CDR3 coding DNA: TGTGCCAGCAGCTCCTCCAGGGTGACTGAAGCTTTCTTT.

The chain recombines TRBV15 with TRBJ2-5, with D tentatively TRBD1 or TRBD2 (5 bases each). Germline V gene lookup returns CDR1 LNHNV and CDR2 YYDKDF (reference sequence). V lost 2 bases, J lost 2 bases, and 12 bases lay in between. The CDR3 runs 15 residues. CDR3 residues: CATSRPGTAQETQYF. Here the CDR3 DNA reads TGTGCCACCAGCAGACCTGGGACCGCTCAAGAGACCCAGTACTTC.

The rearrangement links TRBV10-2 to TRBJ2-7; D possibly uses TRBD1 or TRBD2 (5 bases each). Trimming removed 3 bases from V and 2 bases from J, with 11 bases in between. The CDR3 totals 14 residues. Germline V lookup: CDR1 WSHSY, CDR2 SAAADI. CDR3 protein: CASSDWGNPYEQYF. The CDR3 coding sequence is TGCGCCAGCAGTGACTGGGGGAACCCCTACGAGCAGTACTTC.

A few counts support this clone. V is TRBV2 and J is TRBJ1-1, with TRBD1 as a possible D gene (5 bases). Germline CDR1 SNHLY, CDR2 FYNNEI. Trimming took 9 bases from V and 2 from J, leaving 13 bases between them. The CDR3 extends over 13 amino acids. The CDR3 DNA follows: TGTGCCAGAAGGAGGGGCCCTAACACTGAAGCTTTCTTT. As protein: CARRRGPNTEAFF.

The CDR3 sequence: CASSSTGTSSGDEQYF. CDR3 in DNA: TGCGCCAGCAGCTCTACCGGGACTTCCTCTGGAGACGAGCAGTACTTC. This chain joins TRBV5-1 and TRBJ2-7; weak D call: TRBD2 (6 bases). V lost 3 bases, J lost 5 bases, and 21 bases lay in between. The CDR3 length is 16 residues. The germline CDR1 and CDR2 sequences are SGHRS and YFSETQ.

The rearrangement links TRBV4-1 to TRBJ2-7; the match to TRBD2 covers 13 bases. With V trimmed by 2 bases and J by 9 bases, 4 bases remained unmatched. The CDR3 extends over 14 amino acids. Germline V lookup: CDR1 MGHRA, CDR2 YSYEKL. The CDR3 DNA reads TGCGCCAGCAGCCAACCACTAGCGGGAGGGCCGCAGTACTTC. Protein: CASSQPLAGGPQYF.

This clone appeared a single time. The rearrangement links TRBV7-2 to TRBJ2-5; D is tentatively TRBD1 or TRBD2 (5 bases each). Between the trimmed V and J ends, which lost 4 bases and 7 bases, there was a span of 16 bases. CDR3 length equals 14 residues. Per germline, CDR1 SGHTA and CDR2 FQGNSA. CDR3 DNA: TGTGCCAGCAGCTCCCAGGGATCCGGGGCGACCCAGTACTTC. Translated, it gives CASSSQGSGATQYF.